There are many counts of the clone carrying this TCR beta chain. Its antigen is still unknown. This CDR3 is 15 amino acids long. Germline V gene data show CDR1 as SQVTM and CDR2 as ANQGSEA. V shed 5 bases, J shed 2 bases, and the junction held 10 bases outside the gene matches. TCRdb re-called the 5' RACE reads through MiXCR, storing one row per CDR3 protein. The data show about 100,000 distinct CDR3 sequences, about 4.4% seen once. Sample time point: sample taken at primary tumor resection. The input material, whole RNA from tumor, nontumor lung or frozen PBMC, was sequenced unsorted. These data belong to a study of spatial heterogeneity in lung cancer. Study at large: More than ten raw reads, on average, carried each unique TCR and UMI combination.

General study results and limits: Tumoral mutation counts were tracked by counts of expanded intratumoral alpha and beta TCRs.

This clonotype originated in a male donor with early-stage non-small cell lung cancer. The genes are TRBV29-1 and TRBJ1-2; TRBD1 matches 8 bases. This specimen consisted of lung tumor tissue, obtained at surgery. The CDR3 here is CSVFRRTGLNYGYTF. Here the CDR3 DNA reads TGCAGCGTTTTCCGTAGGACAGGGTTAAACTATGGCTACACCTTC.